The next 14 T cell receptor beta chains were all read from a single sample in a study of shared clonotypes between healthy human individuals. Data came from immunoSEQ multiplex PCR; TCRdb stores just in-frame clones and leaves some out. The table lists 520,000 or so clones, roughly 78% of them singletons. The sample was PBMCs. These receptors were obtained from a woman in her thirties or forties in good health. Some clones in this sample may be carry-over from other donors' samples.

Notes on this clone: The DNA is left out, because the CDR3 cannot be placed on it with certainty; the CDR3 is given as TCRdb lists it. The CDR3 loop is CASSKETRWGSGANVLTF. The chain is built from TRBV21-1 and TRBJ2-6. TRBV21-1 counts as a pseudogene. The CDR3 sequence runs 18 residues, both termini included.

This clone was recorded once. The chain uses TRBV5-1 and TRBJ2-3; 9 bases line up with TRBD2. CDR3 length: 15 amino acids. Germline-derived CDR1 and CDR2 are SGHRS and YFSETQ. Germline trimming cut 0 bases from V and 4 bases from J; bases unmatched to any gene: 3. The CDR3 coding sequence is TGCGCCAGCAGCTTGGTGTTAGCGGGAGCAGATACGCAGTATTTT. This codes for CASSLVLAGADTQYF.

This clone has just a few counts. This rearrangement joins TRBV5-8 to TRBJ1-4; 11 bases map to TRBD1. This CDR3 has 14 amino acids. Unmatched junction bases numbered 4, after V lost 4 bases and J lost 8 bases. Germline V gene sequence: CDR1 SGHTS, CDR2 YDEGEE. CDR3 loop: CASSRDRGLEKLFF. DNA for the CDR3: TGTGCCAGCAGCCGGGACAGGGGGTTGGAAAAACTGTTTTTT. The complete variable domain, with remaining parts taken from reference TRBV5-8 and TRBJ1-4, reads EAGVTQSPTHLIKTRGQQATLRCSPISGHTSVYWYQQALGLGLQFLLWYDEGEERNRGNFPPRFSGRQFPNYSSELNVNALELEDSALYLCASSRDRGLEKLFFGSGTQLSVL.

The V gene is TRBV7-2, the J gene TRBJ1-3; D unresolved. Trimming took 5 bases from V and 0 from J, leaving 5 bases between them. This CDR3 region has 13 residues. CDR1 and CDR2 (germline): SGHTA, FQGNSA. The CDR3 loop is CASSANSGNTIYF. As DNA, the CDR3 is TGTGCCAGCAGCGCAAACTCTGGAAACACCATATATTTT.

The chain recombines TRBV5-1 with TRBJ2-7; 11 nucleotides align to TRBD2. Germline CDR1 is SGHRS and CDR2 is YFSETQ. This CDR3 is 14 amino acids long. Trimming removed 3 bases from V and 5 bases from J; junction bases left unmatched: 4. CDR3 coding DNA: TGCGCCAGCAGCTCAACTAGCGGGAGTAACGAGCAGTACTTC. Translating gives CASSSTSGSNEQYF.

The genes are TRBV10-3 and TRBJ1-2, with 9 bases fitting TRBD1. Trimming took 8 bases from V and 3 from J; bases not matched to a gene: 7. CDR1 and CDR2 from the germline V gene are ENHRY and SYGVKD. The length of the CDR3 is 14 residues. The CDR3 DNA reads as TGTGCCATCGGAGGACAGGGGTCTGACTATGGCTACACCTTC. This translates into CAIGGQGSDYGYTF.

The gene calls are TRBV19 and TRBJ2-5, with D possibly matching TRBD1 (6 bases). V was shortened by 7 bases and J by 1 base, with 13 bases between the two germline ends. Germline V gene lookup returns CDR1 LNHDA and CDR2 SQIVND (reference sequence). The CDR3 extends over 14 amino acids. In DNA form, the CDR3 reads TGTGCCAGTAAACCAGGGGATTTCCAAGAGACCCAGTACTTC. Translation: CASKPGDFQETQYF.

The CDR3 DNA reads as TGTGCCAGCAGTCCCTACTCGGACAGGGGTTACGAGCAGTACTTC. Its protein product is CASSPYSDRGYEQYF. The V call is TRBV28, the J call TRBJ2-7; 9 bases are shared with TRBD1. The CDR3 is 15 amino acids. V was clipped by 5 bases and J by 4 bases; unmatched bases: 9. Germline V CDR1 and CDR2: MDHEN, SYDVKM.

The CDR3 DNA reads TGTGCCAGCAGTGACCCCCCAGGACCTCAGGGAGAGCAGTACTTC. Protein sequence: CASSDPPGPQGEQYF. V is TRBV2 and J is TRBJ2-5; D is tentatively TRBD1 or TRBD2 (5 bases each). The CDR3 is made up of 15 amino acids. The V end lost 3 bases, the J end lost 11 bases, and 22 bases lay between the germline ends. In germline, CDR1 is SNHLY, CDR2 FYNNEI.

The chain links TRBV18 to TRBJ2-7; 12 bases agree with TRBD2. V dropped 4 bases and J dropped 2; count of bases not matched to a gene: 0. The CDR3 loop spans 14 amino acids. CDR1 and CDR2 (germline): KGHSH, LQKENI. The CDR3 sequence: CASSRTSGTYEQYF. CDR3 nucleotides: TGTGCCAGCTCACGGACTAGCGGGACCTACGAGCAGTACTTC.

This rearrangement joins TRBV14 to TRBJ1-2; D may be TRBD1 (6 bases). The germline CDR1 and CDR2 sequences are SGHDN and FVKESK. This CDR3 has 15 amino acids. V was clipped by 5 bases and J by 2 bases, with 15 bases between them. DNA for the CDR3: TGTGCCAGCAGCTTCAGGGGACAAACGAACTATGGCTACACCTTC. Translated: CASSFRGQTNYGYTF.

The chain recombines TRBV4-2 with TRBJ2-7; 14 bases are a match to TRBD2. The CDR3 covers 16 residues. The V segment lost 1 base and the J segment 1 base; nucleotides outside the gene matches: 0. CDR1 and CDR2 (germline): LGHNA, YNFKEQ. CDR3 sequence reads: CASSQGLAGGSYEQYF. CDR3 nucleotides: TGTGCCAGCAGCCAAGGACTAGCGGGAGGGTCCTACGAGCAGTACTTC.

CDR3 amino acids: CASSQGGQRSYYEQYF. The CDR3 nucleotides read TGCGCCAGCAGCCAAGGAGGTCAGCGGAGTTACTACGAGCAGTACTTC. This chain joins TRBV4-1 and TRBJ2-7; D is possibly TRBD2 (5 bases). Germline CDR1 and CDR2: MGHRA and YSYEKL. Trimming removed 1 base at V and 3 bases at J, with 16 bases between. This CDR3 has 16 amino acids.

This chain links TRBV5-4 with TRBJ2-5; 8 nucleotides match TRBD2. Germline V gene sequence: CDR1 SGHNT, CDR2 YYREEE (reference sequence). J lost 5 bases, V lost 1 base, and 4 bases had no gene match. The CDR3 spans 14 residues. As DNA, the CDR3 is TGTGCCAGCAGCTTGTCGAGCGGGAGCGAGACCCAGTACTTC. It encodes CASSLSSGSETQYF.